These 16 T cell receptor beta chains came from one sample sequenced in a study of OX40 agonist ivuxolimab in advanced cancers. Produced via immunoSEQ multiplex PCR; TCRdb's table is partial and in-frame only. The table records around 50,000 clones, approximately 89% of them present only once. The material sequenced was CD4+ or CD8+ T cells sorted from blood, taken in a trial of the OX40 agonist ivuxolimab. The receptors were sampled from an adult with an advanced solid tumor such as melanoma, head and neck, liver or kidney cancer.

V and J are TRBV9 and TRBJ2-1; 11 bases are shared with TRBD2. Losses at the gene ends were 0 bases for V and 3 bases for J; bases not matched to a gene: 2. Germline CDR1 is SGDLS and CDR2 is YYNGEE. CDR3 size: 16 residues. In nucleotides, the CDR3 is TGTGCCAGCAGCGTAGGGGGACTAGCGGTCTACAATGAGCAGTTCTTC. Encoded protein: CASSVGGLAVYNEQFF.

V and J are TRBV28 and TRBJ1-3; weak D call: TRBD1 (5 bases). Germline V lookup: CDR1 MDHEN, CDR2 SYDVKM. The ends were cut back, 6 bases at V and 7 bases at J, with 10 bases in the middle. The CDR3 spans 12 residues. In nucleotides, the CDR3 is TGTGCCAGCAGCTTTGAGGGGAACACCATATATTTT. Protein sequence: CASSFEGNTIYF.

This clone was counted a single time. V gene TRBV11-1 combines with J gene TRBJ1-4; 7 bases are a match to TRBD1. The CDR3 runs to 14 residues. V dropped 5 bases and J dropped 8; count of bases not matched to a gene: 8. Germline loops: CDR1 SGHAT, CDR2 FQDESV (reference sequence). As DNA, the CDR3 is TGTGCCAGCAGCAGAACAGGGGAGGACGAAAAACTGTTTTTT. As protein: CASSRTGEDEKLFF.

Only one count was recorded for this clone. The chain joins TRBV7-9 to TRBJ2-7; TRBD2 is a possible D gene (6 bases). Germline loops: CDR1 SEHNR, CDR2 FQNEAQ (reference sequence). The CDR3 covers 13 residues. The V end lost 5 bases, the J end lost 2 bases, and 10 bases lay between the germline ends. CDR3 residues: CASSRTTPYEQYF. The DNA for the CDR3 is TGTGCCAGCAGCCGGACTACCCCCTACGAGCAGTACTTC.

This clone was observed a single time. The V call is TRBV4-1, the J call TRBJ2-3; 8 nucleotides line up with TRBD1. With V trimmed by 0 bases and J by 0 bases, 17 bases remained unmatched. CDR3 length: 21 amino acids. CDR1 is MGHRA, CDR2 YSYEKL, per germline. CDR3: CASSQDQTGEPLWGSTDTQYF. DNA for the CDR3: TGCGCCAGCAGCCAAGATCAGACAGGGGAGCCCCTTTGGGGGAGCACAGATACGCAGTATTTT.

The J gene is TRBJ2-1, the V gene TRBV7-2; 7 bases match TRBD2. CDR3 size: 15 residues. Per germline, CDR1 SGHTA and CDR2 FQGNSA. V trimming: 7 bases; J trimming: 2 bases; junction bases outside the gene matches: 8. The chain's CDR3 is CASTRSSGTYNEQFF. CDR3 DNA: TGTGCCAGCACACGATCTAGCGGAACCTACAATGAGCAGTTCTTC.

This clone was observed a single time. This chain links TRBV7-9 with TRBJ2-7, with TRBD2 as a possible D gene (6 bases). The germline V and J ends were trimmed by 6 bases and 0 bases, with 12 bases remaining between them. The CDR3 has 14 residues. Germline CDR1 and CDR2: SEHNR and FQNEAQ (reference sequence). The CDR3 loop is CASSLARGSYEQYF. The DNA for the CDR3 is TGTGCCAGCAGTCTAGCGAGAGGCTCCTACGAGCAGTACTTC.

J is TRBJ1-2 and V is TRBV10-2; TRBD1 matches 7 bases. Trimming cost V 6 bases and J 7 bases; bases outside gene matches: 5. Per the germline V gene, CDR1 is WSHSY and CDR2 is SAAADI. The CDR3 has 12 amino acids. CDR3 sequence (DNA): TGCGCCAGCAGCCCGGGGACAGTTGGCTACACCTTC. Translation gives CASSPGTVGYTF.

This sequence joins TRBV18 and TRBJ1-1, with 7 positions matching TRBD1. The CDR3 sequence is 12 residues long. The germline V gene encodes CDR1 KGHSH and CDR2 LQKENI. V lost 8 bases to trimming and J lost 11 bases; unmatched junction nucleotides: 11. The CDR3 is CASQRTGPPAFF. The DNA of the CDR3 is TGTGCCAGCCAGCGGACAGGTCCCCCGGCTTTCTTT.

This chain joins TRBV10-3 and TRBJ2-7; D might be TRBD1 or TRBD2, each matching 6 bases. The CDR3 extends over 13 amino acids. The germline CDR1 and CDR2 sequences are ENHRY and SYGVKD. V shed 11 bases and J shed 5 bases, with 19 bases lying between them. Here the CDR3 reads CALSPRGVHEQYF. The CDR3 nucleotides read TGTGCCCTATCCCCGAGGGGGGTCCACGAGCAGTACTTC.

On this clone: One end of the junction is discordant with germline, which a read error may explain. The CDR3, as DNA: TGTGTCAGCAGCCAAGGCGGCACGGCAGTCTCTGGAAACACCATATATTTT. Its translation: CVSSQGGTAVSGNTIYF. The chain combines TRBV14 with TRBJ1-3; D is uncertain. The CDR3 runs 17 residues. CDR1 and CDR2 (germline): SGHDN, FVKESK.

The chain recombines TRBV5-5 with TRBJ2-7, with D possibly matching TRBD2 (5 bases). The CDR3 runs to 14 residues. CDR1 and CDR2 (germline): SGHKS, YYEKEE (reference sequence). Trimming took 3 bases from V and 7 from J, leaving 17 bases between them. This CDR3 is CASSSRGPTGEQYF. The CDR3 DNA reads TGTGCCAGCAGCTCCCGGGGTCCCACGGGGGAGCAGTACTTC.

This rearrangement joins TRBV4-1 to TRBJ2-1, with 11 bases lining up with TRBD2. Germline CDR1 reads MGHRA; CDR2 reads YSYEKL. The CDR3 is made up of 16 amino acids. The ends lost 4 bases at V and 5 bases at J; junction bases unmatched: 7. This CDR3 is CASSLRGSGRDNEQFF. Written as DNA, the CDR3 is TGCGCCAGCAGCCTCCGGGGTAGCGGGAGGGACAATGAGCAGTTCTTC.

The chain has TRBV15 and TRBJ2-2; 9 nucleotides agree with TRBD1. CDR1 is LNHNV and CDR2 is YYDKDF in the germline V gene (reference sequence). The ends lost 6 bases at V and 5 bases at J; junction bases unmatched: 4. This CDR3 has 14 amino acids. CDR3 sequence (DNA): TGTGCCACCAGACGGGACAGGGAGACCGGGGAGCTGTTTTTT. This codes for CATRRDRETGELFF.

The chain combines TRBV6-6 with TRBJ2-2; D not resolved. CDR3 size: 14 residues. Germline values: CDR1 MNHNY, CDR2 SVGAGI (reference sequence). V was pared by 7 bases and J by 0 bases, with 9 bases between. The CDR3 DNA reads TGTGCCAGCACCTCCACGGCGAACACCGGGGAGCTGTTTTTT. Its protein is CASTSTANTGELFF.

CDR3 sequence: CASSKKGRLAGGFRRETQYF. CDR3 DNA: TGTGCCAGCAGCAAAAAGGGGCGACTAGCGGGAGGTTTTAGGAGGGAGACCCAGTACTTC. This chain connects TRBV21-1 to TRBJ2-5; TRBD2 was called by the table and not checked on the DNA. TRBV21-1 constitutes a pseudogene. The CDR3 is 20 amino acids.